Below are 12 T cell receptor beta chains sequenced from a single sample in a study of identical twins. TCRdb reprocessed the 5' RACE reads via MiXCR and lists one record per CDR3 protein. There are 250,000 to 350,000 distinct CDR3 sequences in the sample; more than 8% occur only once, and 6% to 8.5% lies in the top ten. This same sample was also part of a study on yellow fever vaccine responses in identical twins.

Sequenced input: CD8+ T cells sorted from blood. The source of these receptors is a woman between 18 and 29 years old in good health.

This clonotype was counted ten times or more. The chain has TRBV5-1 and TRBJ2-1, with 10 bases lining up with TRBD2. Germline V lookup: CDR1 SGHRS, CDR2 YFSETQ. Losses at the gene ends were 4 bases for V and 7 bases for J; bases not matched to a gene: 17. CDR3 length: 18 residues. The CDR3 DNA follows: TGCGCCAGCAGCGGCCGACTGGTTCTAGCGGGAGAGTCTAATGAGCAGTTCTTC. The encoded protein is CASSGRLVLAGESNEQFF.

This clonotype was counted a few times. The V gene is TRBV3-1, the J gene TRBJ2-5, with D unresolved. Germline V gene data show CDR1 as LGHDT and CDR2 as YNNKEL (reference sequence). The V end lost 3 bases, the J end lost 0 bases, and 2 bases lay between the germline ends. The CDR3 extends over 12 amino acids. The DNA for the CDR3 is TGTGCCAGCAGCCACAACCAAGAGACCCAGTACTTC. Translation: CASSHNQETQYF.

This chain links TRBV29-1 with TRBJ2-1; 9 bases align to TRBD2. The V and J ends lost 2 bases and 9 bases, in that order; junction bases with no gene match: 8. Germline loops: CDR1 SQVTM, CDR2 ANQGSEA. This CDR3 has 14 amino acids. CDR3 amino acids: CSVEKLAGVSEQFF. DNA for the CDR3: TGCAGCGTTGAAAAGTTAGCGGGAGTCAGTGAGCAGTTCTTC.

This clonotype was observed at least ten times. The V gene is TRBV7-2, the J gene TRBJ1-6, with a weak D call TRBD1 (5 bases). This CDR3 comprises 14 residues. Germline V CDR1 and CDR2: SGHTA, FQGNSA. V was cut by 6 bases and J by 8 bases, with 14 bases left in between. CDR3 sequence reads: CASSGLGVDSPLHF. For the CDR3, the DNA is TGTGCCAGCAGTGGACTGGGGGTGGATTCACCCCTCCACTTT.

This clonotype came up once. The V gene is TRBV27, the J gene TRBJ1-5; D is unclear. Germline CDR1 MNHEY, CDR2 SMNVEV (reference sequence). Trimming stripped 4 bases from V and 4 bases from J, with 11 bases between. The CDR3 loop spans 14 amino acids. The CDR3 is CASSSSPGNQPQHF. DNA for the CDR3: TGTGCCAGCAGTTCGAGTCCTGGGAATCAGCCCCAGCATTTT.

Many counts were recorded for this clonotype. V gene TRBV7-9 combines with J gene TRBJ2-7; D is undetermined. The CDR3 extends over 12 amino acids. V was cut by 6 bases and J by 3 bases, with 9 bases left in between. Germline V gene lookup returns CDR1 SEHNR and CDR2 FQNEAQ (reference sequence). The CDR3 protein is CASSSINYEQYF. CDR3 nucleotides: TGTGCCAGCAGTTCTATAAACTACGAGCAGTACTTC.

The chain has TRBV4-1 and TRBJ2-3; D call uncertain. The CDR3 covers 17 residues. Germline CDR1 MGHRA, CDR2 YSYEKL. The V gene lost 1 base and the J gene lost 2 bases, with 16 bases spanning the gap. The CDR3 coding sequence is TGCGCCAGCAGCCAAGCCCTCTTAAACGGCTACACAGATACGCAGTATTTT. Protein product: CASSQALLNGYTDTQYF.

The table lists this clonotype with many counts. The chain couples TRBV7-3 to TRBJ2-1; no clear D. CDR3 length: 15 residues. Per germline, CDR1 SGHTA and CDR2 FQGTGA. V lost 4 bases and J 3 bases, leaving 13 bases between the germline ends. CDR3 region: CASSSYNSGYNEQFF. Written as DNA, the CDR3 is TGTGCCAGCAGCTCGTACAATTCGGGCTACAATGAGCAGTTCTTC.

In this sample, this clonotype turned up a few times. This chain links TRBV12-3 or TRBV12-4 with TRBJ2-1; TRBD2 agrees at 11 bases. The V segment lost 6 bases and the J segment 6 bases; nucleotides outside the gene matches: 16. This CDR3 contains 18 residues. CDR3 sequence (DNA): TGTGCCAGCAGCCCCCTATTCCCCGGGACTAGCGGATTCAATGAGCAGTTCTTC. It codes for CASSPLFPGTSGFNEQFF.

The rearrangement uses TRBV4-2 and TRBJ2-1; 11 bases align to TRBD2. V lost 0 bases, J lost 3 bases, and 4 bases stayed unmatched. The germline V gene has CDR1 LGHNA and CDR2 YNFKEQ. The CDR3 is made up of 17 amino acids. This chain's CDR3 is CASSQETGTSGYNEQFF. The CDR3 DNA follows: TGTGCCAGCAGCCAAGAGACCGGGACTAGCGGCTACAATGAGCAGTTCTTC.

In this sample, this clonotype turned up many times. This chain joins TRBV3-1 and TRBJ2-7; D is unclear. The length of the CDR3 is 15 residues. The germline V and J ends were trimmed by 1 base and 2 bases, with 12 bases remaining between them. The germline V gene has CDR1 LGHDT and CDR2 YNNKEL (reference sequence). Here the CDR3 DNA reads TGTGCCAGCAGCCAAGTTTCCGCCAACACCTACGAGCAGTACTTC. Amino acids: CASSQVSANTYEQYF.

This clonotype showed up just a few times. The genes are TRBV7-9 and TRBJ2-4; TRBD1 or TRBD2 may be the D gene (5 bases each). Trimming took 6 bases from V and 8 from J, leaving 17 bases between them. Per germline, CDR1 SEHNR and CDR2 FQNEAQ (reference sequence). This CDR3 comprises 14 residues. The CDR3 loop reads CASSYRTLEDIQYF. The CDR3 nucleotides read TGTGCCAGCAGTTATAGGACACTGGAGGACATTCAGTACTTC.